These 25 T cell receptor beta chains share one sample of origin, sequenced in a study of patients and donors after allogeneic stem cell transplantation (dated by TCRdb to 2019 to 2021). The library was produced with RT-PCR. Reads for this sample came from a NextSeq 550. In TCRdb, the public reads were trimmed at Q25 with fastp and aligned with MiXCR, with productive beta chains retained. Rows merge per CDR3 protein into single entries with the most common DNA and genes. The sample table contains approximately 160,000 distinct CDR3 sequences; only one count was recorded for around 30% of them. About 3% of the sample goes to the ten largest clones. The sequenced sample consisted of blood, either unsorted or a sorted T cell fraction (not recorded which). The receptors derive from a human donor who was either an allogeneic HSCT recipient or a stem cell or donor lymphocyte infusion donor (not recorded which). It is not recorded whose cells these are; they may come from a transplant donor.

This clonotype has at least ten counts. This sequence joins TRBV4-1 and TRBJ1-5; D is undetermined. This CDR3 has 14 amino acids. Per the germline V gene, CDR1 is MGHRA and CDR2 is YSYEKL. V shed 0 bases and J shed 6 bases, with 9 bases lying between them. CDR3 amino acids: CASSQESFFQPQHF. The CDR3, as DNA: TGCGCCAGCAGCCAAGAGTCTTTTTTTCAGCCCCAGCATTTT.

V usage is TRBV5-1 and J usage is TRBJ2-7, with 7 bases identical to TRBD1. Trimming at V came to 4 bases and at J to 6 bases, leaving 13 bases not matched to a gene. This CDR3 comprises 15 residues. CDR1 is SGHRS and CDR2 is YFSETQ in the germline V gene. Here the CDR3 DNA reads TGCGCCAGCAGCCTCCCCCGACAGGGACCCAGCGAGCAGTACTTC. This codes for CASSLPRQGPSEQYF.

This clonotype was picked up one time. The chain links TRBV7-2 to TRBJ1-2; a possible D gene is TRBD1 (5 bases). The CDR3 extends over 14 amino acids. Looked up from germline, CDR1 is SGHTA and CDR2 is FQGNSA. V gave up 5 bases and J gave up 4 bases, with 14 bases separating them. This CDR3 reads CASSPEGAFYGYTF. CDR3 in DNA: TGTGCCAGCAGCCCCGAAGGGGCTTTCTATGGCTACACCTTC.

The chain uses TRBV6-5 and TRBJ2-7; possibly TRBD1 for D (6 bases). The CDR3 is made up of 15 amino acids. CDR1 is MNHEY, CDR2 SVGAGI, per germline. V was shortened by 1 base and J by 0 bases, with 10 bases between the two germline ends. The CDR3 sequence is CASSYFDRTSYEQYF. In nucleotides, the CDR3 is TGTGCCAGCAGTTACTTCGACAGGACCTCCTACGAGCAGTACTTC.

This rearrangement joins TRBV20-1 to TRBJ1-1; 8 bases map to TRBD1. Germline V CDR1 and CDR2: DFQATT, SNEGSKA (reference sequence). The ends lost 1 base at V and 7 bases at J; junction bases unmatched: 8. The CDR3 loop spans 14 amino acids. CDR3 amino acids: CSARVGQGASEAFF. Here the CDR3 DNA reads TGCAGTGCTAGAGTGGGCCAGGGGGCTAGTGAAGCTTTCTTT.

This clonotype was found a few times. V gene TRBV30 combines with J gene TRBJ2-1; 8 bases agree with TRBD2. CDR1 and CDR2 (germline): GTSNPN, SVGIG (reference sequence). Trimming took 2 bases from V and 7 from J; bases not matched to a gene: 4. The CDR3 contains 13 residues. The DNA for the CDR3 is TGTGCCTGGAGTAACGGGAGGGAGAATGAGCAGTTCTTC. It is translated as CAWSNGRENEQFF. Together with reference TRBV30 and TRBJ2-1, the CDR3 gives the full variable domain: SQTIHQWPATLVQPVGSPLSLECTVEGTSNPNLYWYRQAAGRGLQLLFYSVGIGQISSEVPQNLSASRPQDRQFILSSKKLLLSDSGFYLCAWSNGRENEQFFGPGTRLTVL.

This rearrangement joins TRBV6-6 to TRBJ1-1; 7 bases line up with TRBD1. J was trimmed by 10 bases and V by 6 bases; bases with no gene match: 11. CDR1 is MNHNY, CDR2 SVGAGI, per germline (reference sequence). The CDR3 is 13 residues long. The CDR3 nucleotides read TGTGCCAGCAGCCCATCAGGGGGAGGAGGAGCTTTCTTT. It is translated as CASSPSGGGGAFF.

The chain recombines TRBV27 with TRBJ2-2, with unresolved D. The germline V gene encodes CDR1 MNHEY and CDR2 SMNVEV (reference sequence). Trimming took 2 bases from V and 5 from J, leaving 6 bases between them. The CDR3 sequence is 13 residues long. The CDR3 DNA reads as TGTGCCAGCAGTTTACACATTACCGGGGAGCTGTTTTTT. Its protein product is CASSLHITGELFF.

The chain carries TRBV5-4 and TRBJ2-5, with 9 nucleotides matching TRBD1. V was pared by 4 bases and J by 7 bases, with 11 bases of the junction left unmatched. This CDR3 spans 15 amino acids. CDR1 and CDR2 (germline): SGHNT, YYREEE (reference sequence). CDR3 in amino acids: CASSPADRGMGTQYF. DNA for the CDR3: TGTGCCAGCAGCCCAGCTGACAGGGGGATGGGGACCCAGTACTTC.

This CDR3 is CASSLVSSGGYNEQFF. The CDR3, as DNA: TGTGCCAGCAGCTTAGTTTCTAGCGGGGGATACAATGAGCAGTTCTTC. The V and J genes are TRBV7-2 and TRBJ2-1; TRBD2 aligns across 10 bases. The CDR3 has 16 residues. Looked up from germline, CDR1 is SGHTA and CDR2 is FQGNSA. Unmatched junction bases numbered 4, after V lost 1 base and J lost 4 bases.

The V call is TRBV7-9, the J call TRBJ2-3; TRBD1 is a possible D gene (6 bases). V lost 7 bases, J lost 5 bases, and 10 bases lay in between. The CDR3 contains 12 residues. CDR1 and CDR2 (germline): SEHNR, FQNEAQ (reference sequence). In DNA form, the CDR3 reads TGTGCCAGCATCCGGGACAAAGATACGCAGTATTTT. As protein: CASIRDKDTQYF.

In its sample, this clonotype was seen a few times. The gene calls are TRBV14 and TRBJ2-7; TRBD2 might be the D (6 bases). CDR3 length: 13 amino acids. The V gene lost 5 bases and the J gene lost 3 bases, with 11 bases spanning the gap. Per the germline V gene, CDR1 is SGHDN and CDR2 is FVKESK. The DNA of the CDR3 is TGTGCCAGCAGCTACCTCGGGGGCTACGAGCAGTACTTC. Protein: CASSYLGGYEQYF.

The chain links TRBV5-1 to TRBJ1-1; possible D gene TRBD1, 5 bases. There are 14 residues in the CDR3. V was clipped by 4 bases and J by 7 bases, with 17 bases between them. CDR1 and CDR2 (germline): SGHRS, YFSETQ. The CDR3 reads CASSPLSGTIEAFF. The CDR3 DNA sequence: TGCGCCAGCAGCCCGCTCTCTGGGACGATTGAAGCTTTCTTT.

The chain combines TRBV4-1 with TRBJ2-7, with a tentative D call TRBD2 (5 bases). Germline V gene sequence: CDR1 MGHRA, CDR2 YSYEKL. This CDR3 is 13 amino acids long. Trimming removed 2 bases from V and 7 bases from J, with 12 bases in between. CDR3 in amino acids: CASSQFRTLEQYF. The CDR3 bases are TGCGCCAGCAGCCAATTCCGGACTCTTGAGCAGTACTTC.

V and J are TRBV24-1 and TRBJ2-1; no firm D call. Germline V gives CDR1 KGHDR, CDR2 SFDVKD. The CDR3 is 13 residues long. The ends were cut back, 7 bases at V and 4 bases at J, with 10 bases in the middle. The chain's CDR3 is CATRDRWYNEQFF. The CDR3, as DNA: TGTGCCACCAGAGACCGATGGTACAATGAGCAGTTCTTC.

The chain couples TRBV19 to TRBJ2-1; D is undetermined. CDR3 length: 13 amino acids. V was shortened by 3 bases and J by 8 bases, with 11 bases between the two germline ends. Germline CDR1 and CDR2: LNHDA and SQIVND (reference sequence). The CDR3 sequence is CASSIYHIHEQFF. CDR3 nucleotides: TGTGCCAGTAGTATCTATCATATCCATGAGCAGTTCTTC.

This clonotype was seen a handful of times. The chain couples TRBV5-1 to TRBJ1-5; no reliable D call. The CDR3 has 14 residues. Per the germline V gene, CDR1 is SGHRS and CDR2 is YFSETQ. V was cut by 4 bases and J by 8 bases, with 16 bases left in between. CDR3 protein: CASSPSLLSEPQHF. The CDR3 region has the DNA TGCGCCAGCAGCCCCTCCTTGCTGTCAGAGCCCCAGCATTTT.

The sample holds many counts of this clonotype. The CDR3 spells CASSPGGVYEQYF. The DNA of the CDR3 is TGTGCCAGCAGCCCCGGGGGCGTCTACGAGCAGTACTTC. The rearrangement links TRBV5-6 to TRBJ2-7; the D call may be TRBD1 or TRBD2 (6 bases each). The length of the CDR3 is 13 residues. V lost 4 bases and J 3 bases, leaving 11 bases between the germline ends. Germline V gene sequence: CDR1 SGHDT, CDR2 YYEEEE.

This clonotype was recorded at least ten times. The rearrangement uses TRBV12-3 or TRBV12-4 and TRBJ1-2; no reliable D call. V lost 5 bases and J 8 bases, leaving 9 bases between the germline ends. The CDR3 totals 11 residues. In DNA form, the CDR3 reads TGTGCCAGCAGTCTCGGTGGGGGCTACACCTTC. It codes for CASSLGGGYTF.

The chain carries TRBV18 and TRBJ2-5; a weak D match, TRBD2 (5 bases). Trimming shortened V by 2 bases and J by 5 bases, and 9 bases separated the two germline ends. Germline V gives CDR1 KGHSH, CDR2 LQKENI. CDR3 size: 13 residues. The CDR3 is CASSPAPGETQYF. CDR3 sequence (DNA): TGTGCCAGCTCACCAGCTCCGGGGGAGACCCAGTACTTC.

The V call is TRBV6-6, the J call TRBJ2-5, with unresolved D. Germline V lookup: CDR1 MNHNY, CDR2 SVGAGI (reference sequence). The CDR3 consists of 12 residues. V shed 6 bases and J shed 4 bases, with 9 bases lying between them. This CDR3 is CASRGGAETQYF. In DNA, the CDR3 is TGTGCCAGCAGGGGCGGCGCAGAGACCCAGTACTTC.

V usage is TRBV15 and J usage is TRBJ2-3, with D perhaps matching TRBD2 (5 bases). The CDR3 loop spans 15 amino acids. Germline V gene data show CDR1 as LNHNV and CDR2 as YYDKDF (reference sequence). Trimming removed 0 bases from V and 3 bases from J, with 10 bases in between. Written as DNA, the CDR3 is TGTGCCACCAGCAGAGATCCCGGGGTGACAGATACGCAGTATTTT. Protein sequence: CATSRDPGVTDTQYF.

This clonotype has only a few counts. The chain has TRBV20-1 and TRBJ2-7, with 8 bases identical to TRBD1. This CDR3 is built from 16 residues. In germline, CDR1 is DFQATT, CDR2 SNEGSKA (reference sequence). V was pared by 0 bases and J by 2 bases, with 9 bases of the junction left unmatched. The CDR3 DNA reads as TGCAGTGCTAGAGATGCAGACAGGGGCCTTCCCTACGAGCAGTACTTC. Amino acids: CSARDADRGLPYEQYF.

V is TRBV12-3 or TRBV12-4 and J is TRBJ2-3, with D possibly matching TRBD1 (5 bases). The V end was cut by 8 bases, the J end by 1 base, with 10 bases between. The CDR3 consists of 13 residues. CDR3 amino acids: CASGAARTDTQYF. The CDR3 DNA reads as TGTGCCAGCGGGGCAGCTCGCACAGATACGCAGTATTTT.

This clonotype came up a few times. The gene calls are TRBV5-1 and TRBJ1-1; TRBD1 aligns across 9 bases. Germline V gene sequence: CDR1 SGHRS, CDR2 YFSETQ. V lost 0 bases, J lost 4 bases, and 4 bases stayed unmatched. This CDR3 contains 15 residues. The chain's CDR3 is CASSLEGTGSTEAFF. CDR3 nucleotide sequence: TGCGCCAGCAGCTTGGAGGGGACAGGGAGCACTGAAGCTTTCTTT. The full variable domain, in which reference TRBV5-1 and TRBJ1-1 provide the parts outside the CDR3, is KAGVTQTPRYLIKTRGQQVTLSCSPISGHRSVSWYQQTPGQGLQFLFEYFSETQRNKGNFPGRFSGRQFSNSRSEMNVSTLELGDSALYLCASSLEGTGSTEAFFGQGTRLTVV.